This paragraph covers one T cell receptor beta chain sequence. The data originate from a study of technical replicates of blood from several donors. V was cut by 1 base and J by 3 bases, with 10 bases left in between. CDR3 length: 14 amino acids. Germline V gives CDR1 MNHNS, CDR2 SASEGT. Method: immunoSEQ multiplex PCR; TCRdb's copy keeps in-frame clones and lacks some. This table has under 95,000 clones, 95% appearing once. The clonotype originates from a human donor in good health. The chain has TRBV6-1 and TRBJ2-7; D unresolved. Sequencing input: T cells isolated from PBMCs. The CDR3 bases are TGTGCCAGCAGTGAAGTTCGAGGATTCTACGAGCAGTACTTC. Translating it yields CASSEVRGFYEQYF.